The source of this TCR beta chain is a study of cytomegalovirus exposure and HLA in healthy donors. Clones were read by immunoSEQ multiplex PCR, and TCRdb kept only the in-frame ones, dropping some. This table holds about 92,000 clones, roughly 92% found once. Sequencing input: PBMCs. The clonotype was recovered from a woman in her thirties in good health and CMV-seropositive.

The CDR3 DNA follows: TGTGCCAGCCGCCCTAGGGGCGGGAGAGGCGCAGATACGCAGTATTTT. Translating gives CASRPRGGRGADTQYF. The chain is built from TRBV7-9 and TRBJ2-3; 7 nucleotides line up with TRBD2. The CDR3 runs to 16 residues. Germline CDR1 and CDR2: SEHNR and FQNEAQ (reference sequence). After removal of 8 bases from V and 4 bases from J, the junction contained 15 bases not matched to a gene.